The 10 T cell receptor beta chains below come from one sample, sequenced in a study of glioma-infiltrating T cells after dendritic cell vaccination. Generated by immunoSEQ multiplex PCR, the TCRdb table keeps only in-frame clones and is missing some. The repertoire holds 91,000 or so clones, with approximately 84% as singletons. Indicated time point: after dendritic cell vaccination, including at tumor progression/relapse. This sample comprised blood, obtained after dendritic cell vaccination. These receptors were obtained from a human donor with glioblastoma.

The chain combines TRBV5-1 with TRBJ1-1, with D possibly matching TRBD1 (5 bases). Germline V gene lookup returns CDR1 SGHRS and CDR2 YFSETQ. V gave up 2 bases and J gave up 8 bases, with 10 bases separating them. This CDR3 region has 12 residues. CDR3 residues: CASSFPGVEAFF. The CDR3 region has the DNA TGCGCCAGCAGCTTCCCGGGGGTAGAAGCTTTCTTT. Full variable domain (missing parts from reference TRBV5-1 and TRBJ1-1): KAGVTQTPRYLIKTRGQQVTLSCSPISGHRSVSWYQQTPGQGLQFLFEYFSETQRNKGNFPGRFSGRQFSNSRSEMNVSTLELGDSALYLCASSFPGVEAFFGQGTRLTVV.

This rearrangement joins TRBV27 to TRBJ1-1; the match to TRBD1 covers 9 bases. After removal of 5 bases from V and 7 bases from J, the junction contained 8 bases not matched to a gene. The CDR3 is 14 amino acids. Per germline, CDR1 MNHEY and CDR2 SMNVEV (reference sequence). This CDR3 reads CASSTNRGQDEAFF. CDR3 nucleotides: TGTGCCAGCAGTACAAACAGGGGGCAGGATGAAGCTTTCTTT.

CDR3 bases: TGTGCCTGGAGCTGGGATGGGGGGGACACTGAAGCTTTCTTT. It encodes CAWSWDGGDTEAFF. The V and J genes are TRBV30 and TRBJ1-1, with D tentatively TRBD1 (5 bases). The CDR3 is 14 residues long. The V end lost 3 bases, the J end lost 3 bases, and 14 bases lay between the germline ends. The V gene's germline CDR1 is GTSNPN and CDR2 SVGIG (reference sequence). The full variable domain, rest sourced from reference TRBV30 and TRBJ1-1, is SQTIHQWPATLVQPVGSPLSLECTVEGTSNPNLYWYRQAAGRGLQLLFYSVGIGQISSEVPQNLSASRPQDRQFILSSKKLLLSDSGFYLCAWSWDGGDTEAFFGQGTRLTVV.

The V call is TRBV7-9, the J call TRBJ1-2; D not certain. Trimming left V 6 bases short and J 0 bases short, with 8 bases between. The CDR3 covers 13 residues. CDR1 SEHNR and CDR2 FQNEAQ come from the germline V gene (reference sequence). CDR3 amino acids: CASRSGTNYGYTF. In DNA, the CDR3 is TGTGCCAGCAGGTCCGGGACTAACTATGGCTACACCTTC.

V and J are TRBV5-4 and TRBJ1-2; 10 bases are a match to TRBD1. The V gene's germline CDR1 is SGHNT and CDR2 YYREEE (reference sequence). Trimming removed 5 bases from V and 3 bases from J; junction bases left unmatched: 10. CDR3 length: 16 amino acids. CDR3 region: CASRRGGTGEYYGYTF. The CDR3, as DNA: TGTGCCAGCAGAAGAGGCGGGACAGGGGAATACTATGGCTACACCTTC.

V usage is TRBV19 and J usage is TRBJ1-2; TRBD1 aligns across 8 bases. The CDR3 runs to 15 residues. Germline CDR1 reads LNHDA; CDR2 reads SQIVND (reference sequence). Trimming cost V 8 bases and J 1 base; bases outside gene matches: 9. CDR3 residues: CASSTGDSYNYGYTF. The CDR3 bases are TGTGCCAGTTCGACAGGGGACTCCTATAACTATGGCTACACCTTC.

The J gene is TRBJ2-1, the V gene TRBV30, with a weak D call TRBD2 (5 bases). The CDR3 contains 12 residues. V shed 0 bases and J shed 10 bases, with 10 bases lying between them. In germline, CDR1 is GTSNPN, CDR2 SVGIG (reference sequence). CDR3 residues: CAWSVGGREQFF. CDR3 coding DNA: TGTGCCTGGAGTGTTGGAGGTCGAGAGCAGTTCTTC.

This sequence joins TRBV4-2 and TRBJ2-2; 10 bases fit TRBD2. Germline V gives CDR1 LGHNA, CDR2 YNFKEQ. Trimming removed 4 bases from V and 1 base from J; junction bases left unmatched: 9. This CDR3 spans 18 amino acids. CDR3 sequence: CASSRQRGGLGNTGELFF. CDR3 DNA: TGTGCCAGCAGCCGGCAGCGGGGGGGCCTTGGGAACACCGGGGAGCTGTTTTTT.

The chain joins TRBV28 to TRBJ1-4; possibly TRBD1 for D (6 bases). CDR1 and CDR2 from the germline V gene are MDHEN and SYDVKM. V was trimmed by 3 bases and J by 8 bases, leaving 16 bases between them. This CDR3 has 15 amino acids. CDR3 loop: CASSFSPGQLEKLFF. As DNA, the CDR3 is TGTGCCAGCAGTTTCTCCCCGGGACAACTCGAAAAACTGTTTTTT.

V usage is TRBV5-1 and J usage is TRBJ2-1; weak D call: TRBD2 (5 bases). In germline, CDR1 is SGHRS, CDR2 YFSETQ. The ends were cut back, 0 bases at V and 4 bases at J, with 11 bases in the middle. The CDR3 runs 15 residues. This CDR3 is CASSLGEGSYNEQFF. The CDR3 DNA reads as TGCGCCAGCAGCTTGGGTGAGGGTTCATACAATGAGCAGTTCTTC.